This is a list of T cell receptor beta chains from one sample in a study of tumor-infiltrating lymphocytes in primary liver carcinoma. TCRdb reanalysed the multiplex PCR reads using MiXCR and keeps one entry per CDR3 protein. This sample carries 100,000 to 150,000 distinct CDR3 sequences, 55% to 75% of them seen once, and the ten largest clones take 8.4%. The sequenced sample consisted of liver tumor tissue from sampling region 3. The receptors were sampled from a woman aged 55-70 years with primary liver carcinoma and hepatitis B virus infection. CDR3s include the opening cysteine and the closing phenylalanine or tryptophan. A D gene is named only where the DNA matches it firmly. Clone size is stated in some rows and not others, as once, few, many or a class when expanded.

NA	TRBV28	TRBJ2-3	NA	CASSLSGDTLTDMQYF	TGTGCCAGCAGTTTGTCTGGAGACACTCTCACGGATATGCAGTATTTT
NA	TRBV12-5	TRBJ1-6	TRBD1	CASGSRQGSSYSSPLHF	TGTGCTAGTGGTTCAAGACAGGGGAGCTCCTATAGCTCACCCCTCCACTTT
NA	TRBV4-2	TRBJ2-3	NA	CASRQDRRGTVVDTQYF	TGTGCCAGCAGACAAGATCGAAGGGGGACGGTGGTAGATACACAGTATTTT
NA	TRBV29-1	TRBJ1-1	NA	CSVVFSMDTVAFF	TGCAGCGTTGTTTTCTCCATGGACACTGTAGCTTTCTTT
many	TRBV6-1	TRBJ1-1	TRBD1	CASRTTTGRNTEAFF	TGTGCCAGCAGGACTACGACAGGGAGGAACACTGAAGCTTTCTTT
many	TRBV24-1	TRBJ1-5	NA	CATSTGDYQPQHF	TGTGCCACCAGTACCGGGGACTATCAGCCCCAGCATTTT
NA	TRBV4-2	TRBJ1-1	NA	CASSQANTGNAEAFF	TGTGCCAGCAGTCAAGCCAATACAGGGAACGCTGAAGCTTTCTTT
NA	TRBV6-1	TRBJ2-7	TRBD2	CANSESSGSSYEQCF	TGTGCCAACAGTGAATCTAGCGGGAGCTCCTACGAGCAGTGCTTC
NA	TRBV7-2	TRBJ2-3	NA	CASSTRTNPRVVSDTQYF	TGTGCCAGCAGCACCCGGACTAACCCGCGCGTTGTTTCAGATACGCAGTATTTT
NA	TRBV4-1	TRBJ1-2	NA	CASSQDRANWDGYTF	TGCGCCAGCAGCCAAGACCGGGCGAATTGGGATGGCTACACCTTC
many	TRBV6-2/TRBV6-3	TRBJ1-5	NA	CASSIGSNQPQHF	TGTGCCAGTTCTATAGGATCCAATCAGCCCCAGCATTTT
many	TRBV5-6	TRBJ2-2	TRBD2	CASSRQRGYTGELFF	TGTGCCAGCAGCAGACAGCGGGGGTACACCGGGGAGCTGTTTTTT
few	TRBV29-1	TRBJ1-4	TRBD1	CSVGTGGTNEKLLF	TGCAGCGTTGGGACAGGGGGAACTAATGAAAAACTGCTTTTT
NA	TRBV29-1	TRBJ1-1	TRBD1	CSVLHGQGADTEAFF	TGCAGCGTTTTACATGGACAGGGGGCAGATACTGAAGCTTTCTTT
NA	TRBV5-1	TRBJ1-5	NA	CAGSSQGSYSNQPQHF	TGCGCCGGCAGCTCGCAGGGGTCTTATAGCAATCAGCCCCAGCATTTT
many	TRBV5-4	TRBJ1-1	NA	CASSLRTNTEAFF	TGTGCCAGCAGCTTGCGGACGAACACTGAAGCTTTCTTT
NA	TRBV29-1	TRBJ2-1	NA	CTTTTSHSGPDEQFF	TGCACCACAACGACTAGTCATTCTGGTCCCGATGAGCAGTTCTTC
once	TRBV29-1	TRBJ2-1	NA	CSAPRGAGNEEFF	TGCAGCGCCCCAAGGGGTGCGGGGAATGAGGAGTTCTTC
NA	TRBV11-2	TRBJ2-1	NA	CVSSLDPRGGELLF	TGTGTCAGCAGCTTAGATCCCAGGGGGGGTGAGCTGTTATTC
NA	TRBV5-1	TRBJ2-7	NA	CASRATGTENEQYF	TGCGCCAGCAGGGCGACGGGGACCGAAAACGAGCAGTACTTC
NA	TRBV11-3	TRBJ2-7	NA	CAGVFARGGNPYEQYF	TGTGCCGGCGTCTTCGCCAGGGGCGGGAACCCCTACGAGCAGTACTTC
once	TRBV11-2	TRBJ1-1	NA	CASGSLIRTGGVMDTEAFF	TGTGCCAGCGGCTCCTTAATTCGGACGGGGGGGGTCATGGACACTGAAGCTTTCTTT
few	TRBV20-1	TRBJ2-1	TRBD2	CSARISGRTNEQFF	TGCAGTGCTAGGATTAGCGGGAGGACCAATGAGCAGTTCTTC
NA	TRBV29-1	TRBJ2-3	TRBD2	CSASGLGDIQYF	TGCAGCGCTAGCGGCCTGGGAGATATCCAGTATTTT
medium-sized	TRBV11-2	TRBJ1-1	NA	CASSFRQGWNTEAFF	TGTGCCAGCAGCTTTAGACAAGGCTGGAACACTGAAGCTTTCTTT
NA	TRBV6-5	TRBJ2-7	NA	CVSGRRGREQYF	TGTGTTAGCGGCCGCCGAGGTAGGGAGCAGTATTTC
NA	TRBV7-3	TRBJ2-3	TRBD2	CASGTSALDTQYF	TGTGCCAGCGGGACTAGCGCACTGGATACGCAGTATTTT
few	TRBV28	TRBJ1-2	NA	CASLLPGTGYGYTF	TGTGCCAGCCTTCTGCCAGGGACGGGCTATGGCTACACCTTC
medium-sized	TRBV11-2	TRBJ1-5	NA	CASSVRMGGDQPQHF	TGTGCCAGCAGCGTCCGGATGGGAGGAGATCAGCCCCAGCATTTT
NA	TRBV20-1	TRBJ2-2	NA	CSAPSGSNPGELFF	TGCAGTGCCCCTTCCGGGAGTAACCCCGGGGAGCTGTTTTTT
NA	TRBV19	TRBJ1-2	NA	CACIGTINYGYTF	TGTGCCTGTATAGGGACCATCAACTATGGCTACACCTTC
many	TRBV12-3/TRBV12-4	TRBJ1-2	NA	CASSSPGRWTLGYTF	TGTGCCAGCAGTTCACCGGGACGGTGGACTCTTGGCTACACCTTC
once	TRBV12-3/TRBV12-4	TRBJ2-7	NA	CVSSRTESYEQYF	TGTGTCAGTAGCCGAACAGAGTCCTACGAGCAGTACTTC
NA	TRBV4-1	TRBJ1-3	NA	CTSNITRGNTIYF	TGCACCAGCAATATCACTCGTGGAAACACCATATATTTT
many	TRBV5-1	TRBJ2-3	NA	CASSLGVRDTQYF	TGCGCCAGCAGCTTAGGTGTTAGAGATACGCAGTATTTT
many	TRBV12-3/TRBV12-4	TRBJ1-1	NA	CASSLEQGSSEAFF	TGTGCCAGCAGTTTAGAACAGGGTTCTTCTGAAGCTTTCTTT
NA	TRBV6-5	TRBJ1-4	NA	CASSGTGSRRKLFF	TGTGCCAGTAGTGGAACAGGGAGCAGGAGAAAACTGTTTTTT
NA	TRBV11-2	TRBJ2-7	TRBD2	CASSLGGRSGYELYF	TGCGCCAGCAGCCTCGGCGGGAGGTCGGGGTACGAGCTGTACTTC
NA	TRBV6-2/TRBV6-3	TRBJ2-3	TRBD1	CASRAAGTGGEDTRYF	TGTGCCAGCAGAGCAGCCGGGACAGGGGGCGAAGATACGCGGTATTTT
once	TRBV9	TRBJ2-2	TRBD1	CASSPRDSGTGELFF	TGTGCCAGCAGCCCCCGGGACAGCGGCACCGGGGAGCTGTTTTTT
NA	TRBV7-9	TRBJ2-1	TRBD2	CANSLGGRGSSYNEQFF	TGTGCCAACAGCTTAGGTGGGCGCGGGAGTTCCTACAATGAGCAGTTCTTC
medium-sized	TRBV11-1	TRBJ1-1	NA	CASSLMSLNTEAFF	TGTGCCAGCAGCCTAATGTCCCTGAACACTGAAGCTTTCTTT
few	TRBV5-1	TRBJ2-1	NA	CASSVDPLAEQFF	TGCGCCAGCAGCGTGGACCCCCTGGCTGAGCAGTTCTTC
NA	TRBV7-9	TRBJ2-7	TRBD2	CATQSGRDSYEQYF	TGTGCCACCCAAAGCGGGAGGGACTCCTACGAGCAGTACTTC
many	TRBV6-5	TRBJ1-1	NA	CASSYSTGNTEAFF	TGTGCCAGCAGTTACTCGACGGGTAACACTGAAGCTTTCTTT
NA	TRBV5-6	TRBJ2-1	NA	CASSLSETQFF	TGTGCCAGCAGCTTGTCGGAGACCCAGTTCTTC
NA	TRBV11-3	TRBJ2-3	TRBD1	CVSNFGTGFTDTQYF	TGTGTCAGCAACTTCGGGACAGGGTTCACAGATACGCAGTATTTT
NA	TRBV6-5	TRBJ1-1	NA	CDSRRSSGTGTEASF	TGTGACAGCAGACGGTCGTCGGGGACGGGTACTGAAGCTTCCTTT
NA	TRBV11-1	TRBJ1-1	NA	CASSFFGAANIEALF	TGTGCCAGCAGCTTTTTTGGGGCGGCGAACATTGAAGCTTTATTT
few	TRBV7-9	TRBJ2-7	NA	CASSSPPAYEQYF	TGTGCCAGCAGCTCGCCCCCAGCCTACGAGCAGTACTTC
many	TRBV5-1	TRBJ1-1	NA	CASSLEADREAFF	TGCGCCAGCAGCTTGGAGGCAGACCGTGAAGCTTTCTTT
NA	TRBV11-3	TRBJ2-5	TRBD2	CASSFGVAGGETQYF	TGTGCCAGCAGCTTTGGGGTAGCGGGAGGTGAGACCCAATACTTC
NA	TRBV11-2	TRBJ2-5	NA	CASRIGEGQETQYF	TGTGCCAGCAGGATAGGAGAGGGGCAAGAGACCCAGTACTTC
NA	TRBV7-9	TRBJ2-1	TRBD2	CASSLFSGSSYNEQFF	TGTGCCAGCAGCTTGTTTAGCGGGAGCTCCTACAATGAGCAGTTCTTC
NA	TRBV18	TRBJ2-7	NA	CASSPSGPPSYEQYF	TGTGCCAGCTCACCTTCAGGACCCCCGTCCTACGAGCAGTACTTC